This entry concerns a single TCR beta chain. Its target is unknown. These data come from a study of post-analysis software for immune sequencing data. General study findings and limits: Multiple sclerosis patients had significantly lower normalized Chao1 diversity than controls.

cDNA libraries of TCR beta carried unique molecular identifiers. TCRdb reanalysed the PCR reads using MiXCR and keeps one entry per CDR3 protein. Of more than 450,000 distinct CDR3 sequences in the sample, around 40% are singletons; the top ten hold under 2%. What was sequenced was blood. The sequence was collected from a girl aged 5 to 17 with multiple sclerosis.

The CDR3 nucleotides read TGCGCCAGCAGCTTGGAGGCAGGGCAGGGGGCGGCCAAAAACATTCAGTACTTC. This codes for CASSLEAGQGAAKNIQYF. The rearrangement uses TRBV5-1 and TRBJ2-4; 8 bases map to TRBD1. Germline-derived CDR1 and CDR2 are SGHRS and YFSETQ. This CDR3 has 18 residues. Trimming took 0 bases from V and 1 from J; bases not matched to a gene: 9.